The 13 T cell receptor beta chains presented below share a single source sample, sequenced in a study of blood T cell repertoires in COVID-19. This table comes from immunoSEQ multiplex PCR, and its TCRdb copy is limited to in-frame clones, with some not included. The table shows approximately 150,000 clones, with about 85% occurring only once. The source material was peripheral blood. The receptors shown here come from a woman aged 55-70 years with active or convalescent COVID-19.

This chain links TRBV19 with TRBJ2-7, with 9 nucleotides matching TRBD2. Germline CDR1 reads LNHDA; CDR2 reads SQIVND (reference sequence). The CDR3 is 14 residues long. The V gene end was trimmed by 6 bases and the J gene end by 2 bases; junction bases not matched to a gene: 5. CDR3 DNA sequence: TGTGCCAGTAGCCAGACTAGCGGTCCCTACGAGCAGTACTTC. Its protein product is CASSQTSGPYEQYF.

This rearrangement joins TRBV10-3 to TRBJ1-1, with D maybe TRBD1 (6 bases). The V gene lost 3 bases and the J gene lost 7 bases, with 12 bases spanning the gap. The CDR3 has 13 amino acids. Germline V gene sequence: CDR1 ENHRY, CDR2 SYGVKD. The CDR3 sequence is CAISDGGGLEAFF. CDR3 nucleotide sequence: TGTGCCATCAGTGATGGCGGGGGCCTTGAAGCTTTCTTT.

The V call is TRBV27, the J call TRBJ1-5, with 7 bases matching TRBD1. The germline gives CDR1 MNHEY, CDR2 SMNVEV (reference sequence). V dropped 4 bases and J dropped 4; count of bases not matched to a gene: 10. This CDR3 has 16 amino acids. The CDR3 DNA sequence: TGTGCCAGCAGTTGGACTACAGGGGATGGGAATCAGCCCCAGCATTTT. Protein sequence: CASSWTTGDGNQPQHF.

The CDR3 sequence is CASTNRGGSTTEAFF. CDR3 DNA: TGTGCCAGTACCAACCGGGGGGGCAGCACCACTGAAGCTTTCTTT. The chain uses TRBV19 and TRBJ1-1, with D possibly matching TRBD1 (6 bases). The CDR3 is 15 amino acids. The V end was cut by 7 bases, the J end by 4 bases, with 19 bases between. Germline values: CDR1 LNHDA, CDR2 SQIVND (reference sequence). Drawing the rest from reference TRBV19 and TRBJ1-1, the complete variable domain is DGGITQSPKYLFRKEGQNVTLSCEQNLNHDAMYWYRQDPGQGLRLIYYSQIVNDFQKGDIAEGYSVSREKKESFPLTVTSAQKNPTAFYLCASTNRGGSTTEAFFGQGTRLTVV.

The genes are TRBV7-2 and TRBJ1-4; 8 positions match TRBD1. V shed 4 bases, J shed 3 bases, and the junction held 7 bases outside the gene matches. The CDR3 runs 16 residues. Per germline, CDR1 SGHTA and CDR2 FQGNSA. This CDR3 reads CASSWRTGWANEKLFF. CDR3 sequence (DNA): TGTGCCAGCAGCTGGCGGACAGGGTGGGCTAATGAAAAACTGTTTTTT.

This sequence joins TRBV11-2 and TRBJ2-7; a weak D match, TRBD1 (6 bases). Germline assignment: CDR1 SGHAT and CDR2 FQNNGV. V gave up 1 base and J gave up 2 bases, with 9 bases separating them. This CDR3 is built from 14 residues. The CDR3 protein is CASSLAGQPYEQYF. The CDR3 bases are TGTGCCAGCAGCTTAGCGGGACAACCCTACGAGCAGTACTTC. Combining the CDR3 with reference TRBV11-2 and TRBJ2-7 gives the whole variable domain EAGVAQSPRYKIIEKRQSVAFWCNPISGHATLYWYQQILGQGPKLLIQFQNNGVVDDSQLPKDRFSAERLKGVDSTLKIQPAKLEDSAVYLCASSLAGQPYEQYFGPGTRLTVT.

This clone is a singleton in its sample. The V and J genes are TRBV5-1 and TRBJ2-1; 8 positions agree with TRBD2. CDR3 length equals 15 residues. Trimming cost V 4 bases and J 7 bases; bases outside gene matches: 10. Looked up from germline, CDR1 is SGHRS and CDR2 is YFSETQ. CDR3 amino acids: CASSDRTSSSNEQFF. The CDR3 DNA reads as TGCGCCAGCAGCGACCGGACTAGCTCCTCAAATGAGCAGTTCTTC.

The chain couples TRBV6-2 or TRBV6-3 to TRBJ1-2; maybe TRBD1 (6 bases). This CDR3 has 14 amino acids. Between the trimmed V and J ends, which lost 1 base and 3 bases, there was a span of 9 bases. CDR1 and CDR2 from the germline V gene are MNHEY and SVGEGT. This chain's CDR3 is CASSYYAGDYGYTF. As DNA, the CDR3 is TGTGCCAGCAGTTACTATGCAGGGGACTATGGCTACACCTTC.

The J gene is TRBJ1-3, the V gene TRBV3-1 (or the pseudogene TRBV3-2), with D unresolved. CDR1 and CDR2 (germline): LGHDT, YNNKEL (reference sequence). The V end lost 0 bases, the J end lost 0 bases, and 6 bases lay between the germline ends. The CDR3 length is 15 residues. The CDR3: CASSQDTASGNTIYF. The CDR3 DNA reads TGTGCCAGCAGCCAAGATACAGCCTCTGGAAACACCATATATTTT.

This clone was found a few times. The V and J genes are TRBV6-5 and TRBJ2-2, with TRBD1 matching 7 bases. CDR1 and CDR2 (germline): MNHEY, SVGAGI. Trimming at V came to 6 bases and at J to 1 base, leaving 5 bases not matched to a gene. This CDR3 spans 15 amino acids. The CDR3 sequence: CASRKGTVNTGELFF. CDR3 bases: TGTGCCAGCAGGAAAGGGACAGTGAACACCGGGGAGCTGTTTTTT.

CDR3 DNA: TGTGCTAGTGGTTTGGCTCCCAACGTCCTGACTTTC. Its translation: CASGLAPNVLTF. The rearrangement joins TRBV12-5 to TRBJ2-6; D unresolved. From germline, CDR1 is LGHNT and CDR2 FRNRAP. V shed 1 base and J shed 8 bases, with 3 bases lying between them. The CDR3 has 12 amino acids.

V is TRBV20-1 and J is TRBJ2-7, with 7 bases fitting TRBD1. CDR3 length: 11 residues. Germline V gives CDR1 DFQATT, CDR2 SNEGSKA (reference sequence). V trimming: 5 bases; J trimming: 3 bases; junction bases outside the gene matches: 1. Here the CDR3 reads CSAGTDYEQYF. CDR3 coding DNA: TGCAGTGCTGGGACAGACTACGAGCAGTACTTC.

The chain is built from TRBV19 and TRBJ1-1; 10 bases fit TRBD1. Germline lookup yields CDR1 LNHDA and CDR2 SQIVND (reference sequence). The J segment lost 4 bases and the V segment lost 5 bases, leaving 7 bases of the junction unmatched. The CDR3 spans 15 residues. In DNA, the CDR3 is TGTGCCAGTAGTCCGTCCGACAGGGGGCTCACTGAAGCTTTCTTT. Amino acid sequence: CASSPSDRGLTEAFF.